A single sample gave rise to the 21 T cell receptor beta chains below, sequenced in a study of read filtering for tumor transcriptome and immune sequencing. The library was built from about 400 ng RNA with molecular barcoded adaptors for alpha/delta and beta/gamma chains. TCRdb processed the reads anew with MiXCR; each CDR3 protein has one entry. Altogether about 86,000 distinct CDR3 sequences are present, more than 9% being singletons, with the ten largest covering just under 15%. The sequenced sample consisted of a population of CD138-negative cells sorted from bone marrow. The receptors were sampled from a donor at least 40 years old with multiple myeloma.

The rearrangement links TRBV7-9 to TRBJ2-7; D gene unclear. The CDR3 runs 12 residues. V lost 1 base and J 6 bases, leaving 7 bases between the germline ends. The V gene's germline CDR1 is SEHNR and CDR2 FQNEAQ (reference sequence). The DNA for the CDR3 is TGTGCCAGCAGCTTAGTTATGCGCGAGCAGTACTTC. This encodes CASSLVMREQYF.

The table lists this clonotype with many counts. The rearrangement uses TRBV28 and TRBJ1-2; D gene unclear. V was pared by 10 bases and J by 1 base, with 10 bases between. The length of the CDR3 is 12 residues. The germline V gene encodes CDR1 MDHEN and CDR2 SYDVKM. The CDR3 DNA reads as TGTGCCACTTCCTGGGTTAACTATGGCTACACCTTC. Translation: CATSWVNYGYTF.

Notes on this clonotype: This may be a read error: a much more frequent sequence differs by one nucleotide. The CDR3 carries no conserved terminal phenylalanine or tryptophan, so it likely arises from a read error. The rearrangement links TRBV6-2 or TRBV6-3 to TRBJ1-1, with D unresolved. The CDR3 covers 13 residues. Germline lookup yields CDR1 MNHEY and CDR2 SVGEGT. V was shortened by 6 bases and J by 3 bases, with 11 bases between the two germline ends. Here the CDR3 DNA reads TGTGCCAGCAGCTATCGACGGGACACTGAAGCTTTCCTT. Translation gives CASSYRRDTEAFL.

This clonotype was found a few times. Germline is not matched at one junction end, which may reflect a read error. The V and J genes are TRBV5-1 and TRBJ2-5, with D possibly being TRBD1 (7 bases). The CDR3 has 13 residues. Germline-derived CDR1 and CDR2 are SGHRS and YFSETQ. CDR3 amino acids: CASSRDSAGTHYF. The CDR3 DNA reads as TGCGCCAGCAGCCGGGACAGTGCGGGGACCCATTACTTC.

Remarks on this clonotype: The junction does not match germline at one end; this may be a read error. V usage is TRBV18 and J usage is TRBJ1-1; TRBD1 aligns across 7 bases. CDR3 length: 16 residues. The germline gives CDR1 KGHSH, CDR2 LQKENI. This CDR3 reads CASSPNRGSLNTEAFF. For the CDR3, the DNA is TGTGCCAGCTCACCTAACAGGGGTTCCCTGAACACTGAAGCTTTCTTC.

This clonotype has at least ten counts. CDR3 protein: CASIGAAAGELFF. The CDR3 DNA reads as TGTGCCAGCATTGGCGCAGCAGCCGGGGAGCTGTTTTTT. The rearrangement uses TRBV2 and TRBJ2-2, with D uncertain. The ends were cut back, 7 bases at V and 6 bases at J, with 12 bases in the middle. CDR3 length: 13 residues. Germline CDR1 is SNHLY and CDR2 is FYNNEI.

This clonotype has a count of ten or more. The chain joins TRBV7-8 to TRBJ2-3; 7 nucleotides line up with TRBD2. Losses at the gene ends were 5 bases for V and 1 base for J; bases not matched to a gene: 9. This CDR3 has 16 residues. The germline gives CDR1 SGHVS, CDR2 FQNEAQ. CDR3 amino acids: CASSRGREWGTDTQYF. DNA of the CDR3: TGTGCCAGCAGCCGAGGGAGGGAATGGGGCACAGATACGCAGTATTTT.

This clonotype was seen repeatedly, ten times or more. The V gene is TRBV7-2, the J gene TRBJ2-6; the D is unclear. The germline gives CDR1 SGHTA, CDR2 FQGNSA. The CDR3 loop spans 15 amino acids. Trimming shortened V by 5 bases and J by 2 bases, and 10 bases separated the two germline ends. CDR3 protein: CASSSLVTGANVLTF. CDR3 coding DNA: TGTGCCAGCAGCAGCCTGGTAACTGGGGCCAACGTCCTGACTTTC.

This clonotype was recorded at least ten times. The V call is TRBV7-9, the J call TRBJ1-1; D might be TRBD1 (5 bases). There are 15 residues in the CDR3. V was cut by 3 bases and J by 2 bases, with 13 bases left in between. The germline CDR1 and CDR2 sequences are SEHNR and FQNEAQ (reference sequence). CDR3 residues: CASSFTAGENTEAFF. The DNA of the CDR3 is TGTGCCAGCAGCTTCACGGCGGGGGAAAACACTGAAGCTTTCTTT.

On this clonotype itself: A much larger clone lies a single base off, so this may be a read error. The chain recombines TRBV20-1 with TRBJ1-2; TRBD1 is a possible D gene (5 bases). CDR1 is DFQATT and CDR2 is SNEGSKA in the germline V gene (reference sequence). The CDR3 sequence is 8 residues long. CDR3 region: CSVRGSSF. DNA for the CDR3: TGCAGTGTTAGGGGCTCAAGCTTC.

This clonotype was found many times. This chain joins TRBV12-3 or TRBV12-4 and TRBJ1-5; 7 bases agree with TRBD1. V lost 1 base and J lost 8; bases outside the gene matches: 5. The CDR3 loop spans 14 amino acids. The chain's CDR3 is CASSLVGGREPQHF. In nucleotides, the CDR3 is TGTGCCAGCAGTTTAGTAGGGGGCCGGGAGCCCCAGCATTTT.

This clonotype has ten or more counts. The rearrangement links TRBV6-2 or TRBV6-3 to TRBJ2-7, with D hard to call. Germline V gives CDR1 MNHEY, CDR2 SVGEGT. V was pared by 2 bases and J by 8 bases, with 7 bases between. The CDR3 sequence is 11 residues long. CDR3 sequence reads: CASSYGQKQYF. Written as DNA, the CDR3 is TGTGCCAGCAGTTACGGGCAGAAGCAGTACTTC.

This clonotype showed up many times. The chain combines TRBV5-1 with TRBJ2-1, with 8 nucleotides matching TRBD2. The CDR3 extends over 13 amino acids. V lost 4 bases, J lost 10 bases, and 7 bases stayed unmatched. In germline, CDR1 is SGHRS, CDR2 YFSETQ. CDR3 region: CASSTGLALEQFF. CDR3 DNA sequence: TGCGCCAGCAGCACCGGACTAGCCCTGGAGCAGTTCTTC.

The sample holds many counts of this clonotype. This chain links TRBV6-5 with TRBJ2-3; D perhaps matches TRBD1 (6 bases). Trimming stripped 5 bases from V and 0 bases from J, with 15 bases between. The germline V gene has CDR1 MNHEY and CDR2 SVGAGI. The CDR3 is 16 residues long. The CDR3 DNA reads TGTGCCAGCAGTAGAACAGGGTCCTCTAGCACAGATACGCAGTATTTT. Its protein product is CASSRTGSSSTDTQYF.

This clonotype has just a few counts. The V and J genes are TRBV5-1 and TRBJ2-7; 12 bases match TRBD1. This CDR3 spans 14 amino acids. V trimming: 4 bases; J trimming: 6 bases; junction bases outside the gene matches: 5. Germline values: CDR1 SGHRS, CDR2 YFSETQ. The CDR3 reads CASSQGQGAAEQYF. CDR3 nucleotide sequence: TGCGCCAGCAGCCAGGGACAGGGGGCAGCCGAGCAGTACTTC.

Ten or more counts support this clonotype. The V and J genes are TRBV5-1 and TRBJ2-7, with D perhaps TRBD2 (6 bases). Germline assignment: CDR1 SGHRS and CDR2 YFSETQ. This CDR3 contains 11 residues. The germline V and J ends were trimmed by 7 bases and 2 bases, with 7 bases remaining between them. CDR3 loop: CASGEAYEQYF. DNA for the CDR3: TGCGCCAGCGGGGAGGCCTACGAGCAGTACTTC. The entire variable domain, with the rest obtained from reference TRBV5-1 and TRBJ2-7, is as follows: KAGVTQTPRYLIKTRGQQVTLSCSPISGHRSVSWYQQTPGQGLQFLFEYFSETQRNKGNFPGRFSGRQFSNSRSEMNVSTLELGDSALYLCASGEAYEQYFGPGTRLTVT.

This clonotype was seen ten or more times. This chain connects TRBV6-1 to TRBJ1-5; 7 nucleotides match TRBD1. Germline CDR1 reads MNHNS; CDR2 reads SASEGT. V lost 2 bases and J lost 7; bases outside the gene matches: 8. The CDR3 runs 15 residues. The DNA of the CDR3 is TGTGCCAGCAGTGAACGGCGGACAGGTGAACAGCCCCAGCATTTT. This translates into CASSERRTGEQPQHF.

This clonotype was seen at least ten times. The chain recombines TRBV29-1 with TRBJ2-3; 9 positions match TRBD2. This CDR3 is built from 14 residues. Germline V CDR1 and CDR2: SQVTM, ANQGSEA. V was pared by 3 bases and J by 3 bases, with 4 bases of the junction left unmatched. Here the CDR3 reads CSVDVSGSTDTQYF. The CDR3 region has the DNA TGCAGCGTTGATGTTAGCGGGAGTACAGATACGCAGTATTTT.

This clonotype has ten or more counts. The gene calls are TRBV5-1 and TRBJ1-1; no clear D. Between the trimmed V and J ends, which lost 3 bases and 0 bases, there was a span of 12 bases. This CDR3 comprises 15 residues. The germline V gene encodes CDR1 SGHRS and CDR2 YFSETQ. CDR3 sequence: CASSSAREVNTEAFF. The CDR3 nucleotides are TGCGCCAGCAGCTCCGCGAGAGAGGTGAACACTGAAGCTTTCTTT. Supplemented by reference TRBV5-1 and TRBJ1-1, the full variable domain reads KAGVTQTPRYLIKTRGQQVTLSCSPISGHRSVSWYQQTPGQGLQFLFEYFSETQRNKGNFPGRFSGRQFSNSRSEMNVSTLELGDSALYLCASSSAREVNTEAFFGQGTRLTVV.

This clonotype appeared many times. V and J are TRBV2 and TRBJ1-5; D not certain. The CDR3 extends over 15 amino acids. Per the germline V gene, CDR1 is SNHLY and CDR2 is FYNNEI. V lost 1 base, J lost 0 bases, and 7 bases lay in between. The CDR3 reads CASSEGPDSNQPQHF. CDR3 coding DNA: TGTGCCAGCAGTGAAGGGCCGGATAGCAATCAGCCCCAGCATTTT.

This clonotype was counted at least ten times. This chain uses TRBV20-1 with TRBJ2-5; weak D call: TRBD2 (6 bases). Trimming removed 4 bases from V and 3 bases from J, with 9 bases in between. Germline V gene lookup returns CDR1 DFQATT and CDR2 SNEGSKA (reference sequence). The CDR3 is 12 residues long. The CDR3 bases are TGCAGTGCTATGGCTAGCGAAGAGACCCAGTACTTC. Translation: CSAMASEETQYF.